This T cell receptor (beta chain) was recovered during a study of T-cell memory formation after mild COVID-19 (dated by TCRdb to 2020 to 2023). Turning to the overall study: TCR sequence clusters from the two donors were largely donor specific. Longitudinal TCRalpha and TCRbeta repertoire sequencing tracked T-cell clones expanding and contracting after mild COVID-19 in a couple of donors. The cohort was made up of two young adult volunteers, one female and one male, who were previously healthy.

Spanning cysteine to phenylalanine, the CDR3 consists of 17 amino acids. Here the CDR3 DNA is all that survives: 51 bases in frame from base 1. Overall study results and their limits: The study included only a couple of mild cases, and larger cohorts that include severe cases with pre-infection samples were judged to be necessary. Contracting CD4+ clones were located mainly in the CM and EM memory subsets, whereas CD8+ clones were found to be enriched in EMRA. From day 15 to 85, contracting clones showed balanced CD4/CD8 phenotypes, whereas a second wave of clones that expanded from day 15 to 37 leaned towards CD4+. Some responding clones were detected in pre-infection memory, suggesting pre-existing cross-reactive memory T cells joined the SARS-CoV-2 response. The second-wave clones that peaked on day 37 were not confirmed to be SARS-CoV-2 specific.

This sample was sequenced with an Illumina NovaSeq 6000. Using 5'RACE with constant-segment primers, TCRalpha and TCRbeta cDNA libraries were constructed, with sample barcodes and unique molecular identifiers added in the process. Trizol reagent was used to extract RNA from every sample. Library amplification was performed in two PCR steps, and a second sample barcode and Illumina TruSeq adapters were introduced in the second step. Sequencing of the libraries was done on an Illumina NovaSeq, producing 2 x 150 bp paired-end reads. As for the authors' bioinformatics: With migec v1.2.7, reads were demultiplexed and then collapsed into UMI-guided consensus sequences. With mixcr v2.1.11, UMI consensuses were aligned to TRA and TRB V and J templates and assembled into clonotypes. A clonotype was counted as expanded or contracted only if both edgeR and NoisET called the change significant, with noise models trained on biological replicates. For edgeR calls, the cutoffs were a false discovery rate-adjusted p below 0.01 and a log2 fold-change threshold of 1. As an exploratory analysis of dynamics, PCA with hierarchical clustering was applied to max-normalized trajectories of the 1000 most abundant clonotypes. The CD4 or CD8 phenotype of responding clones was assigned using the separately sequenced CD4+ and CD8+ repertoires. TCRdb cleaned the public reads at Q25 with fastp, built clones with MiXCR and kept in-frame beta chains. Each record represents a unique CDR3 protein, reported with the most common genes and DNA among its rows. The authors' filters were not applied to this entry. The sample records 150,000 to 200,000 distinct CDR3 sequences, roughly 10% of which are singletons. The top ten hold 3.5% to 4.5% of the sample.

Ficoll-Paque density gradient centrifugation was used to isolate PBMCs. As for this clonotype: There is no known antigen for this receptor. Per-base qualities were not stored, and no clone one base away is much larger.

The chain employs TRBV21-1 and TRBJ1-5. TRBV21-1 is listed as a pseudogene. The TCR sequence derives from a young man who had mild COVID-19 (a few samples of this study predate the infection). The sample titles of this study are shuffled in the database, so cell type and time point are left out; the donor was told from shared clones. Sequenced input: PBMCs or a T cell subset sorted from them (not recorded which). CDR3 region: CASSNSSLKVSNQPQHF. The DNA reads TGTGCCAGCAGCAATTCAAGCTTAAAGGTTAGCAATCAGCCCCAGCATTTT.